A single sample gave rise to the 26 T cell receptor beta chains below, sequenced in a study of memory B cells and T cells in multiple sclerosis. Separate sequencing covered autoproliferating (CFSE-dim) and non-proliferating (CFSE-high) T cells from stimulus-free culture. Cultures began with some 52 million CFSE-labeled PBMCs, unstimulated for under 8 days, with replicate wells pooled. Here immunoSEQ multiplex PCR was the method, and the copy in TCRdb shows in-frame clones only, minus some. This table holds under 50,000 clones, around 79% found once. Their target antigens are unknown. The sample taken for sequencing was PBMCs from blood kept in culture. These receptors originate from a human donor with multiple sclerosis.

This chain uses TRBV9 with TRBJ1-2; maybe TRBD1 (5 bases). The V end was cut by 1 base, the J end by 6 bases, with 16 bases between. This CDR3 spans 15 amino acids. Germline CDR1 SGDLS, CDR2 YYNGEE. The chain's CDR3 is CASSVNHNLGDGYTF. CDR3 nucleotides: TGTGCCAGCAGCGTAAATCACAACCTAGGGGATGGCTACACCTTC.

This chain connects TRBV6-5 to TRBJ2-5, with 10 positions matching TRBD1. The closer fit of TRBJ2-7 to the DNA end suggests the J call may be wrong. This CDR3 is 14 amino acids long. Germline V CDR1 and CDR2: MNHEY, SVGAGI. CDR3 bases: TGTGCCAGCAGAAGACAGGGGGCAGCGTACGAGCAGTACTTC. It yields the protein CASRRQGAAYEQYF.

The chain combines TRBV11-2 with TRBJ1-2; D gene uncertain. This CDR3 contains 14 residues. V lost 0 bases and J lost 7, with 12 bases in between. Per the germline V gene, CDR1 is SGHAT and CDR2 is FQNNGV. The chain's CDR3 is CASSLDRDGPGYTF. Written as DNA, the CDR3 is TGTGCCAGCAGCTTAGATCGCGATGGGCCTGGCTACACCTTC.

The chain employs TRBV5-1 and TRBJ1-4; D not resolved. The CDR3 length is 13 residues. CDR1 is SGHRS, CDR2 YFSETQ, per germline. Trimming left V 2 bases short and J 8 bases short, with 10 bases between. This CDR3 reads CASSFGIEEKLFF. The CDR3 region has the DNA TGCGCCAGCAGCTTCGGGATAGAGGAAAAACTGTTTTTT.

The gene calls are TRBV10-3 and TRBJ2-5, with a possible D match to TRBD2 (6 bases). Looked up from germline, CDR1 is ENHRY and CDR2 is SYGVKD. The ends were cut back, 3 bases at V and 0 bases at J, with 14 bases in the middle. The CDR3 has 16 residues. CDR3 in amino acids: CAISDVGLGYQETQYF. The CDR3 nucleotides are TGTGCCATCAGTGATGTGGGACTTGGGTACCAAGAGACCCAGTACTTC.

The V and J genes are TRBV2 and TRBJ1-1; D perhaps matches TRBD1 (5 bases). V lost 5 bases and J 1 base, leaving 8 bases between the germline ends. Per germline, CDR1 SNHLY and CDR2 FYNNEI. CDR3 size: 13 residues. CDR3 loop: CASSNTGNTEAFF. For the CDR3, the DNA is TGTGCCAGCAGTAATACAGGGAACACTGAAGCTTTCTTT.

This sequence joins TRBV19 and TRBJ2-7, with 12 bases identical to TRBD2. CDR3 length: 16 residues. Germline trimming cut 5 bases from V and 2 bases from J; bases unmatched to any gene: 7. Germline CDR1 and CDR2: LNHDA and SQIVND (reference sequence). This CDR3 reads CASSPTSGGPTYEQYF. In DNA, the CDR3 is TGTGCCAGTAGTCCTACTAGCGGGGGGCCTACCTACGAGCAGTACTTC.

The V and J genes are TRBV19 and TRBJ1-2; TRBD1 is a possible D gene (5 bases). This CDR3 is 13 amino acids long. The V gene lost 4 bases and the J gene lost 4 bases, with 10 bases spanning the gap. CDR1 is LNHDA, CDR2 SQIVND, per germline (reference sequence). Here the CDR3 reads CASSTRDPYGYTF. As DNA, the CDR3 is TGTGCCAGTAGTACCCGGGACCCCTATGGCTACACCTTC.

The J gene is TRBJ2-7, the V gene TRBV4-3, with TRBD1 matching 7 bases. The CDR3 has 15 residues. Germline V gives CDR1 LGHNA, CDR2 YSLEER. The V and J ends lost 0 bases and 4 bases, in that order; junction bases with no gene match: 6. The chain's CDR3 is CASSQEGGQGYEQYF. CDR3 bases: TGCGCCAGCAGCCAAGAAGGGGGCCAGGGGTACGAGCAGTACTTC.

The J gene is TRBJ1-5, the V gene TRBV6-6, with 7 bases fitting TRBD1. After removal of 6 bases from V and 5 bases from J, the junction contained 10 bases not matched to a gene. In germline, CDR1 is MNHNY, CDR2 SVGAGI (reference sequence). This CDR3 spans 15 amino acids. CDR3 sequence (DNA): TGTGCCAGCAGACACGACAGGGACCCTCATCAGCCCCAGCATTTT. Translating it yields CASRHDRDPHQPQHF.

This clone was detected only a few times. The chain employs TRBV4-1 and TRBJ1-3; D might be TRBD1 (6 bases). V was cut by 1 base and J by 0 bases, with 16 bases left in between. Germline CDR1 is MGHRA and CDR2 is YSYEKL. CDR3 size: 18 residues. As DNA, the CDR3 is TGCGCCAGCAGCCAAGGGCCCCGGTGGACAGCCTCTGGAAACACCATATATTTT. Protein: CASSQGPRWTASGNTIYF.

This clone was observed a few times. V is TRBV7-9 and J is TRBJ1-1; 7 bases agree with TRBD1. The CDR3 loop spans 13 amino acids. The V gene end was trimmed by 6 bases and the J gene end by 4 bases; junction bases not matched to a gene: 5. CDR1 is SEHNR, CDR2 FQNEAQ, per germline (reference sequence). CDR3 coding DNA: TGTGCCAGCAGACAGGGGACGGGCACTGAAGCTTTCTTT. It specifies CASRQGTGTEAFF.

This chain joins TRBV29-1 and TRBJ2-3; maybe TRBD2 (6 bases). Trimming pared 5 bases from V and 8 bases from J, leaving 14 bases between. CDR3 size: 12 residues. The germline V gene encodes CDR1 SQVTM and CDR2 ANQGSEA. CDR3 protein: CSVSAVGGTQYF. The CDR3 DNA reads as TGCAGCGTTTCCGCAGTGGGGGGTACGCAGTATTTT.

V gene TRBV14 combines with J gene TRBJ2-3, with 12 bases matching TRBD2. This CDR3 region has 16 residues. Germline V CDR1 and CDR2: SGHDN, FVKESK. V dropped 3 bases and J dropped 4; count of bases not matched to a gene: 5. The CDR3 coding sequence is TGTGCCAGCAGCCACACGACTAGCGGGGGAGCAGATACGCAGTATTTT. Protein sequence: CASSHTTSGGADTQYF.

The V and J genes are TRBV7-6 and TRBJ2-2; D may be TRBD2 (6 bases). CDR1 SGHVS and CDR2 FNYEAQ come from the germline V gene. V was clipped by 1 base and J by 7 bases, with 16 bases between them. The CDR3 runs 16 residues. The CDR3, as DNA: TGTGCCAGCAGCTTAGGCTACGGGGGAGGCAGCGGGGAGCTGTTTTTT. Its translation: CASSLGYGGGSGELFF.

The chain is built from TRBV5-1 and TRBJ2-2; TRBD1 agrees at 8 bases. CDR3 length: 16 residues. CDR1 and CDR2 from the germline V gene are SGHRS and YFSETQ. The J segment lost 2 bases and the V segment lost 4 bases, leaving 7 bases of the junction unmatched. For the CDR3, the DNA is TGCGCCAGCAGCCCCCGGACAGGGTATAACACCGGGGAGCTGTTTTTT. Protein sequence: CASSPRTGYNTGELFF.

V is TRBV4-1 and J is TRBJ1-2, with 7 bases aligning to TRBD1. This CDR3 region has 17 residues. Germline CDR1 reads MGHRA; CDR2 reads YSYEKL. The V segment lost 0 bases and the J segment 0 bases; nucleotides outside the gene matches: 7. Here the CDR3 reads CASSQEEGGITNYGYTF. The CDR3 DNA reads TGCGCCAGCAGCCAAGAGGAAGGGGGCATAACTAACTATGGCTACACCTTC.

Details on this clone: Other DNA sequences in this sample translate to the same CDR3. The chain recombines TRBV7-9 with TRBJ2-3; D perhaps matches TRBD2 (6 bases). CDR1 is SEHNR, CDR2 FQNEAQ, per germline (reference sequence). The CDR3 has 15 residues. Trimming took off 5 bases at V and 2 bases at J, with 14 bases between the two ends. CDR3 nucleotide sequence: TGTGCCAGCAGCACGGGGACTTCCAACACAGATACGCAGTATTTT. This translates into CASSTGTSNTDTQYF.

This clone came up a few times. The V call is TRBV7-2, the J call TRBJ2-1; 10 nucleotides line up with TRBD1. CDR1 and CDR2 (germline): SGHTA, FQGNSA. The CDR3 totals 16 residues. V shed 5 bases, J shed 8 bases, and the junction held 12 bases outside the gene matches. CDR3 loop: CASSPKTGGASDEQFF. The CDR3 region has the DNA TGTGCCAGCAGCCCCAAGACAGGGGGCGCGTCTGATGAGCAGTTCTTC.

The genes are TRBV30 and TRBJ1-6; a weak D match, TRBD1 (5 bases). The CDR3 runs to 14 residues. V lost 2 bases and J lost 5, with 10 bases in between. Germline-derived CDR1 and CDR2 are GTSNPN and SVGIG (reference sequence). As DNA, the CDR3 is TGTGCCTGGAGTCCAGGGTTGGATAATTCACCCCTCCACTTT. Translating gives CAWSPGLDNSPLHF. Full variable domain (missing parts from reference TRBV30 and TRBJ1-6): SQTIHQWPATLVQPVGSPLSLECTVEGTSNPNLYWYRQAAGRGLQLLFYSVGIGQISSEVPQNLSASRPQDRQFILSSKKLLLSDSGFYLCAWSPGLDNSPLHFGNGTRLTVT.

This chain uses TRBV7-8 with TRBJ2-1; unclear D gene. Per germline, CDR1 SGHVS and CDR2 FQNEAQ. V dropped 4 bases and J dropped 8 bases, with 6 bases sitting between them. The CDR3 consists of 11 residues. CDR3 bases: TGTGCCAGCAGCTCCAGCCATGAGCAGTTCTTC. Protein sequence: CASSSSHEQFF.

The J gene is TRBJ2-1, the V gene TRBV5-4; D perhaps matches TRBD2 (6 bases). The V end was cut by 3 bases, the J end by 0 bases, with 13 bases between. The CDR3 runs 16 residues. CDR1 and CDR2 from the germline V gene are SGHNT and YYREEE (reference sequence). The CDR3 DNA reads as TGTGCCAGCAGCTCGGCGGACGGGAGCTCCTACAATGAGCAGTTCTTC. Residues: CASSSADGSSYNEQFF.

The chain couples TRBV30 to TRBJ2-2, with D perhaps given as TRBD1 or TRBD2 (5 bases each). The CDR3 runs 11 residues. Germline V lookup: CDR1 GTSNPN, CDR2 SVGIG (reference sequence). The V end lost 5 bases, the J end lost 4 bases, and 5 bases lay between the germline ends. CDR3 amino acids: CAWGTTGELFF. The CDR3 DNA reads as TGTGCCTGGGGGACCACCGGGGAGCTGTTTTTT.

The chain uses TRBV5-1 and TRBJ2-7; tentatively, D is TRBD1 (6 bases). Trimming pared 2 bases from V and 2 bases from J, leaving 11 bases between. This CDR3 contains 14 residues. Germline V gene lookup returns CDR1 SGHRS and CDR2 YFSETQ. CDR3 nucleotide sequence: TGCGCCAGCAGCTTTATGACAGGAGCCTACGAGCAGTACTTC. Encoded protein: CASSFMTGAYEQYF.

The chain joins TRBV6-1 to TRBJ1-5; D not resolved. V shed 4 bases and J shed 2 bases, with 12 bases lying between them. The CDR3 is 15 residues long. Germline lookup yields CDR1 MNHNS and CDR2 SASEGT. The CDR3 nucleotides are TGTGCCAGCAGTGCCTCTCGGGGAGGCAATCAGCCCCAGCATTTT. Encoded protein: CASSASRGGNQPQHF.

V and J are TRBV4-1 and TRBJ1-6; D possibly corresponds to TRBD1 (6 bases). This CDR3 has 15 amino acids. V gave up 3 bases and J gave up 10 bases, with 16 bases separating them. Germline V gives CDR1 MGHRA, CDR2 YSYEKL. The CDR3 nucleotides read TGCGCCAGCAGCCAGACCCCCTGGGGGCAATCACCCCTCCACTTT. This encodes CASSQTPWGQSPLHF.